Listed below are T cell receptor beta chains from one sample, sequenced in a study of technical replicates of blood from a handful of donors. This table comes from immunoSEQ multiplex PCR, and its TCRdb copy is limited to in-frame clones, with some not included. Of 75,000 to 90,000 clones listed, approximately 96% are singletons. Material: T cells isolated from PBMCs. The receptors were sampled from a human donor in good health. Each CDR3 is given with its conserved first and last residue. D genes are given only for firm matches. Where a row states a size, it is once, few, many or the class of an expanded clone; other rows omit it.

clone_size,j_call,d_call,v_call,cdr3_aa,cdr3_nt
-,TRBJ2-7,-,TRBV4-1,CASSQDPRLDSPKPYEQYF,TGCGCCAGCAGCCAAGATCCCCGCCTCGACTCGCCCAAACCCTACGAGCAGTACTTC
-,TRBJ1-1,TRBD1,TRBV30,CASEDRGFGAFF,TGTGCCTCCGAGGACAGGGGCTTCGGAGCTTTCTTT
-,TRBJ1-1,-,TRBV29-1,CSASEGNTEAFF,TGCAGCGCCTCGGAGGGGAACACTGAAGCTTTCTTT
-,TRBJ1-4,TRBD1,TRBV27,CASCYRDRGEKLFF,TGTGCCAGCTGTTACCGGGACAGGGGAGAAAAACTGTTTTTT
-,TRBJ1-1,-,TRBV4-1,CASSQRGGNTEAFF,TGCGCCAGCAGCCAGCGGGGAGGGAACACTGAAGCTTTCTTT
-,TRBJ2-1,TRBD2,TRBV7-3,CASSAVGTSANEQFF,TGTGCCAGCAGCGCAGTTGGGACTAGCGCTAATGAGCAGTTCTTC
-,TRBJ2-7,-,TRBV9,CASSVDPEREQYF,TGTGCCAGCAGCGTAGACCCAGAGCGCGAGCAGTACTTC
-,TRBJ2-3,-,TRBV10-3,CAIAGSSTDTQYF,TGTGCCATCGCGGGGAGTAGCACAGATACGCAGTATTTT
-,TRBJ2-1,-,TRBV7-9,CASSLEGGPPYNEQFF,TGTGCCAGCAGCTTAGAAGGAGGGCCTCCCTACAATGAGCAGTTCTTC
-,TRBJ2-7,TRBD1,TRBV2,CASSGQGYEQYF,TGTGCCAGCAGTGGACAGGGCTACGAGCAGTACTTC
-,TRBJ2-7,-,TRBV6-5,CASSYQTTYEQYF,TGTGCCAGCAGTTACCAGACTACCTACGAGCAGTACTTC
once,TRBJ2-7,TRBD2,TRBV7-2,CASSVTSGTKHF,TGTGCCAGCAGCGTTACTAGCGGGACCAAGCACTTC
-,TRBJ2-7,-,TRBV18,CASSPGSGEQYF,TGTGCCAGCTCACCAGGGTCGGGCGAGCAGTACTTC
-,TRBJ2-1,TRBD2,TRBV6-7,CASTTLCGLAYNEQFF,TGTGCCAGCACGACGTTATGTGGACTAGCCTACAATGAGCAGTTCTTC